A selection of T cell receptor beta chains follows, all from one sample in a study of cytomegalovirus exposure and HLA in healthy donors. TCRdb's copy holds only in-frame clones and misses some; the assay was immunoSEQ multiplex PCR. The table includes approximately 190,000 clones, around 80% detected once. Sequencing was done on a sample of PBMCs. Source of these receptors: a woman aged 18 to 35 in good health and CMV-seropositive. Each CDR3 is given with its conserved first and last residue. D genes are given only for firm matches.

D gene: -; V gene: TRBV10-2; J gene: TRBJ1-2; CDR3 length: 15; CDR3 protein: CASHATGKSNYGYTF; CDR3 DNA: TGCGCCAGCCATGCGACAGGAAAATCTAACTATGGCTACACCTTC
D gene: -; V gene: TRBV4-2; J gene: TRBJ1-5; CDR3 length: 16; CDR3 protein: CASSQVIGVSNQPQHF; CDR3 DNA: TGTGCCAGCAGCCAAGTGATCGGTGTCAGCAATCAGCCCCAGCATTTT
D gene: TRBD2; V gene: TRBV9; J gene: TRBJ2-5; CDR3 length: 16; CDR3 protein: CASSVAAGGPLETQYF; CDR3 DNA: TGTGCCAGCAGCGTAGCGGCGGGGGGGCCATTGGAGACCCAGTACTTC
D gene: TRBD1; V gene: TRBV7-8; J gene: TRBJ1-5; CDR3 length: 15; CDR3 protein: CASSLQGGGNQPQHF; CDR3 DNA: TGTGCCAGCAGCCTGCAGGGGGGCGGCAATCAGCCCCAGCATTTT
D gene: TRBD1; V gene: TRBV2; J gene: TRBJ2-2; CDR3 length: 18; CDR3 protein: CASSRWGSTGQGAGELFF; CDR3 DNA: TGTGCCAGCAGCCGCTGGGGGTCTACGGGACAGGGGGCCGGGGAGCTGTTTTTT
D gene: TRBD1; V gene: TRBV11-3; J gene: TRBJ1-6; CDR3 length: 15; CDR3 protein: CASSLVTGAGSPLHF; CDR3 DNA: TGTGCCAGCAGCTTAGTCACAGGGGCTGGATCACCCCTCCACTTT
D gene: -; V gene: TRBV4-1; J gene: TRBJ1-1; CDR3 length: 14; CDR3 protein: CASSQDRGRREAFF; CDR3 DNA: TGCGCCAGCAGCCAAGATCGGGGAAGGCGGGAAGCTTTCTTT
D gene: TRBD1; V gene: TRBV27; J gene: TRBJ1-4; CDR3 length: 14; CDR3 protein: CASSLSQGSGKLFF; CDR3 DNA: TGTGCCAGCAGTTTATCACAGGGGTCGGGGAAACTGTTTTTT
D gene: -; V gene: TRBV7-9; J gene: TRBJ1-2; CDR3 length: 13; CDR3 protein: CASSLVGARGYTF; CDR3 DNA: TGTGCCAGCAGCTTAGTAGGGGCTCGGGGCTACACCTTC
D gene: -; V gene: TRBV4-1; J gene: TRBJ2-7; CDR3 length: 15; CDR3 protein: CASSHAGTSPYEQYF; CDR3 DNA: TGCGCCAGCAGCCACGCCGGGACAAGCCCATACGAGCAGTACTTC
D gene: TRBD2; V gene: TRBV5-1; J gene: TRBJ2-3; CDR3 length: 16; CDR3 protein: CASSFSGGGGTDTQYF; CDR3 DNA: TGCGCCAGCAGCTTTTCTGGCGGGGGAGGCACAGATACGCAGTATTTT